This T cell receptor beta chain is from a study of naive and memory T cell subsets. Ligated cDNA underwent four rounds of PCR with nested alpha and beta constant region primers and SP2. MiXCR, run by TCRdb on the 5' RACE reads, gives a single entry per CDR3 protein. The repertoire consists of about 48,000 distinct CDR3 sequences, with around 5% occurring once and the leading ten covering around 0.84%. Many counts were recorded for this clonotype. The library had UMIs added by 3' ligation of an oligonucleotide to TCR cDNA. The germline gives CDR1 MNHEY, CDR2 SVGAGI. Trimming stripped 5 bases from V and 0 bases from J, with 7 bases between. The CDR3 is 13 residues long.

This clonotype originated in a female donor in good health. The chain has TRBV6-5 and TRBJ1-1, with D unclear. CDR3 DNA: TGTGCCAGCAGTCGGATCATGAACACTGAAGCTTTCTTT. Residues: CASSRIMNTEAFF.